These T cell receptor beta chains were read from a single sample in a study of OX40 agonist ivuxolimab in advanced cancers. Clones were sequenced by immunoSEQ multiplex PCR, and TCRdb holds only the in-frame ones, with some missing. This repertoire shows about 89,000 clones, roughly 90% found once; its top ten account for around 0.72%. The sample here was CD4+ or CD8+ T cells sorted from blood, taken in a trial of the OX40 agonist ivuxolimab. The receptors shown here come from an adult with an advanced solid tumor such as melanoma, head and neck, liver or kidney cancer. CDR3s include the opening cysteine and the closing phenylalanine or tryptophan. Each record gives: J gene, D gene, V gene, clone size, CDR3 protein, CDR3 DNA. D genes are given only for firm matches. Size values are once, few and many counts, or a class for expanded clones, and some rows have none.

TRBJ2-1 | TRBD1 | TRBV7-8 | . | CASSAGTGLSSYNEQFF | TGTGCCAGCAGCGCTGGGACAGGACTAAGCTCCTACAATGAGCAGTTCTTC
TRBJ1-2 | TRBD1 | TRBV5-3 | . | CARSSDRVNYGYTF | TGTGCCAGAAGCTCAGACAGGGTAAACTATGGCTACACCTTC
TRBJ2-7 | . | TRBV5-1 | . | CASSVQGYEQYF | TGCGCCAGCAGTGTTCAGGGTTACGAGCAGTACTTC
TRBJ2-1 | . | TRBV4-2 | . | CASSQDSIGGEQFF | TGTGCCAGCAGCCAAGATAGTATTGGGGGTGAGCAGTTCTTC
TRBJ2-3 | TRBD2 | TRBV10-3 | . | CAISETSGKDTQYF | TGTGCCATCAGTGAGACTAGCGGGAAAGATACGCAGTATTTT
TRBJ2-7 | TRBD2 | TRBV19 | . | CASSIAAGGPGKQYF | TGTGCCAGTAGTATTGCAGCGGGAGGGCCTGGTAAGCAGTACTTC
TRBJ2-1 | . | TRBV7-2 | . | CASSLSSWSHNEQFF | TGTGCCAGCAGCTTGTCCAGTTGGTCCCACAATGAGCAGTTCTTC
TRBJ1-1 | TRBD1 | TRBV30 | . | CAWTQGTGNTEAFF | TGTGCCTGGACCCAGGGGACAGGGAACACTGAAGCTTTCTTT
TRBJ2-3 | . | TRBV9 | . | CASSVRTVTTDTQYF | TGTGCCAGCAGCGTAAGGACAGTTACCACAGATACGCAGTATTTT
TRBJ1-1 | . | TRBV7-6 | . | CASSLAGNTEAFF | TGTGCCAGCAGCTTAGCTGGGAACACTGAAGCTTTCTTT
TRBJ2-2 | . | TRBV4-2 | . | CASSVQAFTGELFF | TGTGCCAGCAGCGTACAGGCGTTCACCGGGGAGCTGTTTTTT
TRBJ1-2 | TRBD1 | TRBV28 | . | CASKQGQNYGYTF | TGTGCCAGCAAACAGGGGCAAAACTATGGCTACACCTTC
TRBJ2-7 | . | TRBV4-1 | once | CASSQGYRTTAYEQYF | TGCGCCAGCAGCCAAGGATACCGGACAACCGCATACGAGCAGTACTTC
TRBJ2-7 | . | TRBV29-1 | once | CSVVGLAAYEQYF | TGCAGCGTTGTAGGTCTAGCAGCCTACGAGCAGTACTTC
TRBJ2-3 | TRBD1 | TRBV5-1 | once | CASSGQGASDTQYF | TGCGCCAGCTCGGGACAGGGGGCCTCAGATACGCAGTATTTT
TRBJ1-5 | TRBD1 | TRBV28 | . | CASSLGGQINQPQHF | TGTGCCAGCAGTTTAGGGGGACAGATCAATCAGCCCCAGCATTTT
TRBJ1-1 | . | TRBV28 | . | CASSPWPDTEAFF | TGTGCCAGCAGTCCTTGGCCGGACACTGAAGCTTTCTTT
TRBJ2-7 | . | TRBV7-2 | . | CASSLGNPDTYEQYF | TGTGCCAGCAGCTTAGGAAATCCTGATACCTACGAGCAGTACTTC
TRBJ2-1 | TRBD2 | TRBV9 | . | CASSVQASGFSYNEQFF | TGTGCCAGCAGCGTACAGGCTAGCGGGTTCTCCTACAATGAGCAGTTCTTC
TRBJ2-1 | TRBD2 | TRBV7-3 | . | CASSPGGGQSYNEQFF | TGTGCCAGCAGCCCCGGGGGGGGCCAGTCCTACAATGAGCAGTTCTTC
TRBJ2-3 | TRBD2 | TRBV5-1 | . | CASSLTSGGGVDTQYF | TGCGCCAGCAGCTTGACTAGCGGGGGGGGCGTAGATACGCAGTATTTT
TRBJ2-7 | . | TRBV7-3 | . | CASSPDNSYEQYF | TGTGCCAGCAGCCCGGACAACTCCTACGAGCAGTACTTC